The 22 T cell receptor beta chains below were found in one sample sequenced in a study of blood T cell repertoires in COVID-19. The repertoire was sequenced with immunoSEQ multiplex PCR; TCRdb's copy has only in-frame clones and lacks some. Of some 250,000 clones listed, approximately 77% are singletons. Sequencing was done on a sample of peripheral blood. These receptors were obtained from a woman between 18 and 29 years old with acute or convalescent COVID-19.

The chain joins TRBV7-9 to TRBJ2-1; 8 positions agree with TRBD1. The ends lost 5 bases at V and 9 bases at J; junction bases unmatched: 9. The germline V gene encodes CDR1 SEHNR and CDR2 FQNEAQ (reference sequence). CDR3 length: 14 amino acids. CDR3 protein: CASSDRGYDAEQFF. The CDR3 DNA is TGTGCCAGCAGCGACAGGGGTTACGACGCTGAGCAGTTCTTC.

This sequence joins TRBV19 and TRBJ2-6, with D perhaps TRBD2 (6 bases). Between the trimmed V and J ends, which lost 5 bases and 3 bases, there was a span of 14 bases. CDR3 length: 16 residues. CDR1 and CDR2 from the germline V gene are LNHDA and SQIVND (reference sequence). The CDR3 DNA reads TGTGCCAGTAGTTCCCGGGACTTTCTTGGGGCCAACGTCCTGACTTTC. This codes for CASSSRDFLGANVLTF.

V gene TRBV4-1 combines with J gene TRBJ1-1; TRBD1 matches 12 bases. V lost 4 bases and J lost 4; bases outside the gene matches: 13. The germline V gene encodes CDR1 MGHRA and CDR2 YSYEKL. CDR3 size: 18 residues. In DNA, the CDR3 is TGCGCCAGCAGCCCGAATAATAGGGACAGGGGGCGATTCACTGAAGCTTTCTTT. Protein product: CASSPNNRDRGRFTEAFF.

The chain is built from TRBV2 and TRBJ1-1; the D is unclear. Per the germline V gene, CDR1 is SNHLY and CDR2 is FYNNEI. V was trimmed by 1 base and J by 6 bases, leaving 12 bases between them. CDR3 length: 14 residues. The CDR3 nucleotides read TGTGCCAGCAGTGAAGTCTTCAGCGGGGCTGAAGCTTTCTTT. This encodes CASSEVFSGAEAFF.

V and J are TRBV7-2 and TRBJ2-5, with 11 bases identical to TRBD1. With V trimmed by 5 bases and J by 5 bases, 10 bases remained unmatched. This CDR3 spans 16 amino acids. Germline lookup yields CDR1 SGHTA and CDR2 FQGNSA. The CDR3 nucleotides are TGTGCCAGCAGCCAAGGGAGGACAGGGGGCGGGGAGACCCAGTACTTC. This encodes CASSQGRTGGGETQYF.

The V gene is TRBV5-1, the J gene TRBJ2-1, with 8 bases identical to TRBD2. Germline lookup yields CDR1 SGHRS and CDR2 YFSETQ. This CDR3 has 15 residues. Germline trimming cut 5 bases from V and 8 bases from J; bases unmatched to any gene: 12. For the CDR3, the DNA is TGCGCCAGCAGTTCAGCTCTTACGGGAGGGGATGAGCAGTTCTTC. Amino acid sequence: CASSSALTGGDEQFF.

V is TRBV29-1 and J is TRBJ2-7; TRBD2 aligns across 9 bases. The J segment lost 4 bases and the V segment lost 3 bases, leaving 4 bases of the junction unmatched. Looked up from germline, CDR1 is SQVTM and CDR2 is ANQGSEA. The CDR3 sequence is 13 residues long. CDR3 nucleotides: TGCAGCGTTGAGACTAGCGGAGAATACGAGCAGTACTTC. This codes for CSVETSGEYEQYF.

The rearrangement links TRBV4-1 to TRBJ1-2, with D perhaps TRBD1 (5 bases). The CDR3 sequence is 14 residues long. V lost 0 bases, J lost 5 bases, and 10 bases lay in between. Germline V lookup: CDR1 MGHRA, CDR2 YSYEKL. The CDR3 protein is CASSQEGQGYGYTF. The CDR3 DNA is TGCGCCAGCAGCCAAGAGGGGCAGGGATATGGCTACACCTTC.

The table lists this clone with a few counts. This chain connects TRBV5-1 to TRBJ1-1; the match to TRBD1 covers 8 bases. CDR3 length equals 16 residues. CDR1 and CDR2 (germline): SGHRS, YFSETQ. Trimming removed 3 bases from V and 2 bases from J; junction bases left unmatched: 9. CDR3 nucleotides: TGCGCCAGCAGCTCCGCTTCGACAGGGGATAACACTGAAGCTTTCTTT. This codes for CASSSASTGDNTEAFF.

The chain has TRBV29-1 and TRBJ2-1, with 8 positions matching TRBD2. Germline trimming cut 6 bases from V and 0 bases from J; bases unmatched to any gene: 4. Germline CDR1 reads SQVTM; CDR2 reads ANQGSEA. CDR3 length: 14 residues. For the CDR3, the DNA is TGCAGCGTAATCGGGACTAGCTCCTACAATGAGCAGTTCTTC. It yields the protein CSVIGTSSYNEQFF.

V gene TRBV7-2 combines with J gene TRBJ2-7, with a possible D match to TRBD2 (6 bases). The CDR3 is made up of 16 amino acids. The V gene's germline CDR1 is SGHTA and CDR2 FQGNSA. Trimming removed 0 bases at V and 0 bases at J, with 12 bases between. CDR3 amino acids: CASSLASGLDSYEQYF. The CDR3, as DNA: TGTGCCAGCAGCTTAGCGTCGGGACTCGACTCCTACGAGCAGTACTTC.

This chain connects TRBV30 to TRBJ2-6, with TRBD1 matching 7 bases. Per germline, CDR1 GTSNPN and CDR2 SVGIG (reference sequence). Trimming cost V 6 bases and J 0 bases; bases outside gene matches: 8. The length of the CDR3 is 16 residues. This CDR3 reads CACPLGQDSGANVLTF. DNA for the CDR3: TGTGCCTGTCCGCTCGGACAGGACTCTGGGGCCAACGTCCTGACTTTC.

This chain connects TRBV18 to TRBJ1-1; TRBD1 matches 8 bases. CDR3 length equals 17 residues. CDR1 and CDR2 from the germline V gene are KGHSH and LQKENI. The ends lost 3 bases at V and 10 bases at J; junction bases unmatched: 19. CDR3 coding DNA: TGTGCCAGCTCACCCCAAATTATGGGACAGGACGTTGGGCGAGCTTTCTTT. It yields the protein CASSPQIMGQDVGRAFF.

V gene TRBV5-1 combines with J gene TRBJ2-7; 14 nucleotides agree with TRBD2. Germline CDR1 and CDR2: SGHRS and YFSETQ. The CDR3 has 16 amino acids. Trimming at V came to 3 bases and at J to 4 bases, leaving 6 bases not matched to a gene. DNA of the CDR3: TGCGCCAGCAGCTACCCCGGGACTAGCGGGAGATACGAGCAGTACTTC. Translation gives CASSYPGTSGRYEQYF.

This clone was seen just once. The rearrangement joins TRBV19 to TRBJ1-1; 7 nucleotides agree with TRBD1. The junction had 4 bases not matched to a gene; V was cut back by 6 bases and J by 0 bases. The germline V gene encodes CDR1 LNHDA and CDR2 SQIVND (reference sequence). This CDR3 spans 14 amino acids. CDR3 nucleotides: TGTGCCAGTAGGGACGGACAGGTGAACACTGAAGCTTTCTTT. Translating gives CASRDGQVNTEAFF.

The chain couples TRBV28 to TRBJ2-7; D uncertain. The germline CDR1 and CDR2 sequences are MDHEN and SYDVKM. Trimming shortened V by 5 bases and J by 3 bases, and 14 bases separated the two germline ends. The CDR3 loop spans 14 amino acids. The CDR3 nucleotides read TGTGCCAGCAGTACCGGAGAGGATTTCTACGAGCAGTACTTC. Translated, it gives CASSTGEDFYEQYF.

This sequence joins TRBV30 and TRBJ1-1; D call uncertain. The CDR3 loop spans 12 amino acids. Germline V gene data show CDR1 as GTSNPN and CDR2 as SVGIG (reference sequence). Trimming cost V 1 base and J 0 bases, with 3 bases left between them. DNA of the CDR3: TGTGCCTGGAGTGGGCTGAACACTGAAGCTTTCTTT. It encodes CAWSGLNTEAFF.

V is TRBV27 and J is TRBJ2-1, with 7 positions matching TRBD1. From germline, CDR1 is MNHEY and CDR2 SMNVEV (reference sequence). The CDR3 sequence is 15 residues long. V shed 4 bases, J shed 8 bases, and the junction held 11 bases outside the gene matches. DNA of the CDR3: TGTGCCAGCAGTTACAGGGGCATGAGTGGGGATGAGCAGTTCTTC. It codes for CASSYRGMSGDEQFF.

The chain has TRBV13 and TRBJ2-7, with no clear D. V was cut by 5 bases and J by 1 base, with 6 bases left in between. The CDR3 is 12 residues long. CDR1 is PRHDT, CDR2 FYEKMQ, per germline (reference sequence). CDR3 nucleotides: TGTGCCAGCAGCCGGTTTTCCTACGAGCAGTACTTC. This sequence encodes CASSRFSYEQYF.

J is TRBJ2-2 and V is TRBV5-4; 11 positions agree with TRBD2. With 3 bases clipped from V and 3 bases from J, the junction kept 10 bases outside the gene matches. Per the germline V gene, CDR1 is SGHNT and CDR2 is YYREEE (reference sequence). CDR3 size: 18 residues. CDR3 in DNA: TGTGCCAGCAGCTCATCCTTAGCGGGAGGGCCATACACCGGGGAGCTGTTTTTT. Protein: CASSSSLAGGPYTGELFF.

The chain employs TRBV19 and TRBJ2-1; 15 nucleotides align to TRBD2. CDR1 and CDR2 (germline): LNHDA, SQIVND (reference sequence). The CDR3 spans 18 residues. V shed 4 bases and J 4 bases; nucleotides not matched to a gene: 8. The DNA for the CDR3 is TGTGCCAGTAGTACGCAGGGACTAGCGGGAGGATCTTACAATGAGCAGTTCTTC. Amino acids: CASSTQGLAGGSYNEQFF. The full variable domain, rest sourced from reference TRBV19 and TRBJ2-1, is DGGITQSPKYLFRKEGQNVTLSCEQNLNHDAMYWYRQDPGQGLRLIYYSQIVNDFQKGDIAEGYSVSREKKESFPLTVTSAQKNPTAFYLCASSTQGLAGGSYNEQFFGPGTRLTVL.

This clone was recorded once. The rearrangement joins TRBV28 to TRBJ1-4; 7 nucleotides align to TRBD1. Looked up from germline, CDR1 is MDHEN and CDR2 is SYDVKM. V dropped 6 bases and J dropped 2; count of bases not matched to a gene: 3. The CDR3 is 14 amino acids. Here the CDR3 reads CASRMTGTNEKLFF. The DNA for the CDR3 is TGTGCCAGCAGGATGACAGGGACTAATGAAAAACTGTTTTTT.